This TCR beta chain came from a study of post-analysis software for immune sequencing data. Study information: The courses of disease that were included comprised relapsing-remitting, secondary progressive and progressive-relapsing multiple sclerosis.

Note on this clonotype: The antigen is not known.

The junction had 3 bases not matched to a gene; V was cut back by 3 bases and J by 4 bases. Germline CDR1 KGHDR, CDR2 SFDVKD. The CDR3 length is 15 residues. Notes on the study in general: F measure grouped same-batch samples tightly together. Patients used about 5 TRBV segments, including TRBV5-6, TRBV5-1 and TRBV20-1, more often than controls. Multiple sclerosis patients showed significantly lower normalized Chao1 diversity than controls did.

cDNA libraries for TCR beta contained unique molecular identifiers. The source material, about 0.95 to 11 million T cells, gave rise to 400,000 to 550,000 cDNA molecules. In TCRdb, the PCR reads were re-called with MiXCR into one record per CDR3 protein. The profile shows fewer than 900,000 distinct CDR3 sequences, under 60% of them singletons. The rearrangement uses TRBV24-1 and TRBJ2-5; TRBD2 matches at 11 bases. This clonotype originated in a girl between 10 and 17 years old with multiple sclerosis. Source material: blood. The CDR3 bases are TGTGCCACCAGTGATGTAGCGGGAGGGTCAGAGACCCAGTACTTC. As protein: CATSDVAGGSETQYF.